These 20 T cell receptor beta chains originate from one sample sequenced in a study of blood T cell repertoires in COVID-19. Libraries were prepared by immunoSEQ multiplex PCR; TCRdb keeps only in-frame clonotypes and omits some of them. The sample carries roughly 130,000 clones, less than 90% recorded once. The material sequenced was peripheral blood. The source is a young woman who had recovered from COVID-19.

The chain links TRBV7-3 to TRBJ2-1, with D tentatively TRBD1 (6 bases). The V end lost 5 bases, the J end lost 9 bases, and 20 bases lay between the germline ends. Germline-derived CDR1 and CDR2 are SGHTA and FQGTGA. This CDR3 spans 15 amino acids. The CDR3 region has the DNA TGTGCCAGCAGCCAAGAAGGAGGCAGGGGATCTGAGCAGTTCTTC. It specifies CASSQEGGRGSEQFF. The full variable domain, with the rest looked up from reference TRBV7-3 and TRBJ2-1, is GAGVSQTPSNKVTEKGKYVELRCDPISGHTALYWYRQSLGQGPEFLIYFQGTGAADDSGLPNDRFFAVRPEGSVSTLKIQRTERGDSAVYLCASSQEGGRGSEQFFGPGTRLTVL.

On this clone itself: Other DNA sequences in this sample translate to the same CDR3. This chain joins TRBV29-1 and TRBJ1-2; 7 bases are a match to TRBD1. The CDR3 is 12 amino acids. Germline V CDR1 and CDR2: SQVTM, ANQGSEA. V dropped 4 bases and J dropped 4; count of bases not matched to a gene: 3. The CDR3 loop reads CSVGTGAYGYTF. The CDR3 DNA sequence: TGCAGCGTTGGCACAGGGGCCTATGGCTACACCTTC.

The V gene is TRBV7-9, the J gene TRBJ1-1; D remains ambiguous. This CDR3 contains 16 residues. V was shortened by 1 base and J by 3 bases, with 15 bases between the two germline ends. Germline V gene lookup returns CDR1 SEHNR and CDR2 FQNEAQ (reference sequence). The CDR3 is CASSLGALLGDTEAFF. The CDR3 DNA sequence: TGTGCCAGCAGCTTAGGGGCCCTCCTCGGGGACACTGAAGCTTTCTTT.

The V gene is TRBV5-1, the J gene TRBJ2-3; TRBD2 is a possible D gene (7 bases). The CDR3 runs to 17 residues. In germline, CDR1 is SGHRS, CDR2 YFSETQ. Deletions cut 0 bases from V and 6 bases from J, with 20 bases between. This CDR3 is CASSLGVFAGASDTQYF. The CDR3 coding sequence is TGCGCCAGCAGCTTGGGGGTATTTGCGGGGGCCTCGGATACGCAGTATTTT.

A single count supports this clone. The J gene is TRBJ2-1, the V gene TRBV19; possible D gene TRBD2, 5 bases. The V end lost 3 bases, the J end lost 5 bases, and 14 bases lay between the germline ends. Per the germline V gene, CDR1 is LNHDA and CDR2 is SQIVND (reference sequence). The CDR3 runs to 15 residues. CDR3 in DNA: TGTGCCAGTAGTATGCTCCGGGGTGCCAACAATGAGCAGTTCTTC. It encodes CASSMLRGANNEQFF.

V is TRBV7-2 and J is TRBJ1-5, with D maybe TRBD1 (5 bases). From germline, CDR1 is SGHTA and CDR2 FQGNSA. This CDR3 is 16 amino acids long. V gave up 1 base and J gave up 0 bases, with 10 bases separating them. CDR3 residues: CASSLGQINSNQPQHF. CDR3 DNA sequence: TGTGCCAGCAGCTTAGGACAGATTAATAGCAATCAGCCCCAGCATTTT.

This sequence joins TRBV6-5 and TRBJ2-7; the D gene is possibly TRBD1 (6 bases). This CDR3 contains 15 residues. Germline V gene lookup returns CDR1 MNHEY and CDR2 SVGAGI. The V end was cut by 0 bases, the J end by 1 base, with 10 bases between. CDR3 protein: CASSYSRDRSYEQYF. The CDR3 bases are TGTGCCAGCAGTTACTCGCGCGACAGGTCCTACGAGCAGTACTTC.

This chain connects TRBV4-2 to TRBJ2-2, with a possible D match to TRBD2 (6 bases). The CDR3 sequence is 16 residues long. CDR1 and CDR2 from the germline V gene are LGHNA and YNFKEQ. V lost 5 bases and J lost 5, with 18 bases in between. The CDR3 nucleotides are TGTGCCAGCAGCAGTAACGGGGACTTGAAGACCGGGGAGCTGTTTTTT. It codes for CASSSNGDLKTGELFF.

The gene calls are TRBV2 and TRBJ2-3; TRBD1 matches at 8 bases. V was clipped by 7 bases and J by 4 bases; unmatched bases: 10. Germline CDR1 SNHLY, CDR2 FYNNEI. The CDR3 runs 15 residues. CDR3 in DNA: TGTGCCAGCACCCCGGGACAGGCGGATGCAGATACGCAGTATTTT. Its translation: CASTPGQADADTQYF.

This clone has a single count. This chain's CDR3 is CASSLVPQGPVHNEQFF. The CDR3 nucleotides read TGTGCCAGCAGCTTAGTCCCTCAGGGTCCGGTCCACAATGAGCAGTTCTTC. This sequence joins TRBV11-2 and TRBJ2-1; D might be TRBD1 (5 bases). The ends were cut back, 1 base at V and 5 bases at J, with 18 bases in the middle. Germline V CDR1 and CDR2: SGHAT, FQNNGV. The CDR3 runs 17 residues. The variable domain in full, completed from reference TRBV11-2 and TRBJ2-1, reads EAGVAQSPRYKIIEKRQSVAFWCNPISGHATLYWYQQILGQGPKLLIQFQNNGVVDDSQLPKDRFSAERLKGVDSTLKIQPAKLEDSAVYLCASSLVPQGPVHNEQFFGPGTRLTVL.

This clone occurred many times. CDR3 region: CATSTGTPGYGYTF. Written as DNA, the CDR3 is TGTGCCACCAGTACCGGGACTCCAGGCTATGGCTACACCTTC. The chain joins TRBV15 to TRBJ1-2; D possibly corresponds to TRBD1 (5 bases). V was clipped by 6 bases and J by 4 bases, with 15 bases between them. The germline V gene has CDR1 LNHNV and CDR2 YYDKDF (reference sequence). CDR3 length: 14 residues.

CDR3 nucleotide sequence: TGCGCCAGCAGCCAATCGCCGGGACTAGAGTTCACAGATACGCAGTATTTT. Encoded protein: CASSQSPGLEFTDTQYF. The chain couples TRBV4-1 to TRBJ2-3; 8 bases align to TRBD2. The CDR3 is made up of 17 amino acids. The V and J ends lost 2 bases and 2 bases, in that order; junction bases with no gene match: 9. Germline loops: CDR1 MGHRA, CDR2 YSYEKL.

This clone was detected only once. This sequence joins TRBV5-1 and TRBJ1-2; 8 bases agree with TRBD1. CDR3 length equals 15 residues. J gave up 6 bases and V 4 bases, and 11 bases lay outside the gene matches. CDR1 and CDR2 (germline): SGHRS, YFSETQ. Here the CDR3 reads CASSPIRGQENGYTF. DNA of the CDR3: TGCGCCAGCAGCCCTATCAGGGGGCAGGAGAATGGCTACACCTTC. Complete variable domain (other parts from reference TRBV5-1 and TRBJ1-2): KAGVTQTPRYLIKTRGQQVTLSCSPISGHRSVSWYQQTPGQGLQFLFEYFSETQRNKGNFPGRFSGRQFSNSRSEMNVSTLELGDSALYLCASSPIRGQENGYTFGSGTRLTVV.

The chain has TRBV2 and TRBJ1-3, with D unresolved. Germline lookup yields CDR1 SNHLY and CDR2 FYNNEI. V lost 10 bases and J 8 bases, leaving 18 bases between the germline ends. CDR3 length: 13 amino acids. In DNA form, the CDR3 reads TGTGCCATTCGACTGGACTCAGGAGACACCATATATTTT. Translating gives CAIRLDSGDTIYF.

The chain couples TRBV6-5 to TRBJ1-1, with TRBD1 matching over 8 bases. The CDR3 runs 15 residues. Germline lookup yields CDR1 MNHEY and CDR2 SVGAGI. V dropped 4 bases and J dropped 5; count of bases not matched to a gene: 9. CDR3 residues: CASSSTRQGQTEAFF. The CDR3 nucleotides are TGTGCCAGCAGTTCCACGAGACAGGGGCAAACTGAAGCTTTCTTT.

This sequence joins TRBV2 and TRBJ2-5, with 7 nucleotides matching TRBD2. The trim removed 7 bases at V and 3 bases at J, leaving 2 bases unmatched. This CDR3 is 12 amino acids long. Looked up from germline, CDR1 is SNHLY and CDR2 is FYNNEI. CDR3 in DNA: TGTGCCAGCATGGGGGGGGAAGAGACCCAGTACTTC. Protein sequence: CASMGGEETQYF.

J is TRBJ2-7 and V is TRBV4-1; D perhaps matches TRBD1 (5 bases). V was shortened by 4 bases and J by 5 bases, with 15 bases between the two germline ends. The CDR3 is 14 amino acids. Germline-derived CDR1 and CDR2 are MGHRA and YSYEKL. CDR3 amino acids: CASSPPLQGNEQYF. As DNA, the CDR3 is TGCGCCAGCAGCCCCCCCCTCCAGGGCAACGAGCAGTACTTC.

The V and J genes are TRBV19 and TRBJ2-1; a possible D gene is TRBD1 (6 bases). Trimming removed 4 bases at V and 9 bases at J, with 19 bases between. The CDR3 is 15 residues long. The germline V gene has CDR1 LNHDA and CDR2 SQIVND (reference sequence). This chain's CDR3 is CASSTLAPQGPEQFF. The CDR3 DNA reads TGTGCCAGTAGTACCCTCGCTCCTCAGGGGCCTGAGCAGTTCTTC.

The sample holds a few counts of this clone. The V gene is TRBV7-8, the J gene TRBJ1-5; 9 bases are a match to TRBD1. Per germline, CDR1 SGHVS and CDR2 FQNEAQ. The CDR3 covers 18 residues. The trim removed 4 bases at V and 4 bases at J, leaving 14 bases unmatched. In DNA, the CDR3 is TGTGCCAGCAGCTACGCTACGAATCCTGGACAGGGGAATCAGCCCCAGCATTTT. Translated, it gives CASSYATNPGQGNQPQHF.

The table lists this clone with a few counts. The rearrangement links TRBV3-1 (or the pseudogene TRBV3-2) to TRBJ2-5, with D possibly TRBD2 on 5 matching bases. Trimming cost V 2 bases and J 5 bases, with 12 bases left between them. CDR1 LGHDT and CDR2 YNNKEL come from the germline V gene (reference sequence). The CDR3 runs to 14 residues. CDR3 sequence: CASSQRMGAETQYF. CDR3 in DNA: TGTGCCAGCAGCCAAAGGATGGGAGCGGAGACCCAGTACTTC.